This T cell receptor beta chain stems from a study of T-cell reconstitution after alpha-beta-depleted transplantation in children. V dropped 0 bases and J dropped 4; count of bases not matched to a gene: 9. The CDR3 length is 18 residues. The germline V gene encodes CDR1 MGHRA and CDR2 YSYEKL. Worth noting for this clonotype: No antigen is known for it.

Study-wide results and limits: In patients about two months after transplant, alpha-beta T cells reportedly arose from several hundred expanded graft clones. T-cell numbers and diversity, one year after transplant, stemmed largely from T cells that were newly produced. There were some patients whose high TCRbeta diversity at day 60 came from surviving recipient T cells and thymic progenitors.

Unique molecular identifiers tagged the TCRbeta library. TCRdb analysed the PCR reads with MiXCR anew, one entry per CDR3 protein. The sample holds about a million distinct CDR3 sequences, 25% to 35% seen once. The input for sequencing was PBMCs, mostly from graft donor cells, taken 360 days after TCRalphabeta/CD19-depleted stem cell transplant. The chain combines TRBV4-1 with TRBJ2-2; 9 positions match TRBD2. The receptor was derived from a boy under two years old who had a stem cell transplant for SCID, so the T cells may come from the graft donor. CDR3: CASSQDTPSGKRTGELFF. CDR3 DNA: TGCGCCAGCAGCCAAGATACACCTAGCGGGAAACGCACCGGGGAGCTGTTTTTT.